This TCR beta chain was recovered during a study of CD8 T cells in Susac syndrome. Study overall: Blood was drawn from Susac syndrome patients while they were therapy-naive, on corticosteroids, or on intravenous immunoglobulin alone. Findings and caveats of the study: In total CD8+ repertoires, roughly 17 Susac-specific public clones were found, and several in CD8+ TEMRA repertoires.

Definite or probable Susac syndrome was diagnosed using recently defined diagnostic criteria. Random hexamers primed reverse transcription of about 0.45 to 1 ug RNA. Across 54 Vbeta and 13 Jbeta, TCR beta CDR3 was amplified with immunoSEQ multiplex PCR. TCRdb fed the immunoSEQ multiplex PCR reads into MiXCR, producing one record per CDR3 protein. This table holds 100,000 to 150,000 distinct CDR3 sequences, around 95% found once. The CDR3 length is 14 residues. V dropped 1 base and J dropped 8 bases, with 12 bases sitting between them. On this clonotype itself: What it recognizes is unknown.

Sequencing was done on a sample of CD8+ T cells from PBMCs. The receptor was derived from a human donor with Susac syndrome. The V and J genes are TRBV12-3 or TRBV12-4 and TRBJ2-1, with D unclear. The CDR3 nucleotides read TGTGCCAGCAGTTTAGGGCTACGTCGGGATGAGCAGTTCTTC. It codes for CASSLGLRRDEQFF.